This T cell receptor beta chain originates from a study of metastatic and nonmetastatic thyroid tumors. The wider study: Comparative analysis of repertoires was undertaken across blood and tumor or nodule tissue obtained from malignant and benign thyroid patients.

Study-level results: Reported TCR beta diversity, measured in blood and tumor, was significantly higher for malignant thyroid tumors than for benign nodules.

Original processing methods: The study took CDR3 differences across clinicopathological groups and made a distant-metastasis classifier for papillary thyroid cancer from them. TCRdb redid the clone calls on the PCR reads using MiXCR. These V and J calls derive from TCRdb rather than the authors' analysis. The profile shows about 22,000 clones, around 20% of them singletons. Every patient was untreated before thyroid surgery. Germline CDR1 DFQATT, CDR2 SNEGSKA (reference sequence). CDR3 size: 16 residues. As for this clone: Its antigen is not known. A clone one base away is much larger, so this may be a read error. Other nucleotide sequences from this sample produce the same CDR3.

V is TRBV20-1 and J is TRBJ2-5; D is possibly TRBD2 (7 bases). The sequencing input was adjacent normal tissue. This receptor was obtained from a male donor with papillary thyroid cancer or a benign thyroid nodule (not recorded which). Some clones in this sample may be carry-over from other donors' samples. The CDR3 coding sequence is TGCAGCCGGTCGCCTGAAGGGGCGGGGGCCGGGGAGACCCAATACTTC. It translates to CSRSPEGAGAGETQYF.